The source of this T cell receptor beta chain is a study of early T cells in non-severe SARS-CoV-2 infection. This clonotype occurred many times. Its specificity is unknown. MiXCR, run by TCRdb on the 5' RACE reads, gives a single entry per CDR3 protein. This table has under 95,000 distinct CDR3 sequences, 12% appearing once. General study points: Reliance on VDJdb matching favored anti-spike CD8 responses; private and CD4 specificities were missed.

The germline V and J ends were trimmed by 3 bases and 2 bases, with 8 bases remaining between them. Germline assignment: CDR1 KGHSH and CDR2 LQKENI. This CDR3 region has 14 residues. The sequenced sample was whole blood. The sequence was collected from an adult who was a healthcare worker with PCR-confirmed SARS-CoV-2 infection or an uninfected control (not recorded which). The J gene is TRBJ1-5, the V gene TRBV18; D is unclear. CDR3 region: CASSPARGNQPQHF. For the CDR3, the DNA is TGTGCCAGCTCACCCGCAAGGGGCAATCAGCCCCAGCATTTT.